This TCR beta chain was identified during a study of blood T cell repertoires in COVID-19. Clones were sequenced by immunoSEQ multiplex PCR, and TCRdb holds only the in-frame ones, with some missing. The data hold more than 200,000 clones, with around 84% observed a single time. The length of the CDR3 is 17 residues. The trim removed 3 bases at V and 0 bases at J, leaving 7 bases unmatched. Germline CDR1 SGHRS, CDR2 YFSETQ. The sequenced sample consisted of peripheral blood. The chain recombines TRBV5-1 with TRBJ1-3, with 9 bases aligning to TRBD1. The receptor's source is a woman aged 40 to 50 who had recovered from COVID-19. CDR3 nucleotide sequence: TGCGCCAGCAGCTCCCAGGGGACAGGGACCTCTGGAAACACCATATATTTT. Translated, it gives CASSSQGTGTSGNTIYF.